Below, one T cell receptor (beta chain) is given with its context. Its matching antigen is unknown. The table came from immunoSEQ multiplex PCR; TCRdb's copy has only in-frame clones and leaves some out. The data contain 95,000 to 150,000 clones, around 94% of them singletons. These data belong to a study of T cell responses to AZD1222 COVID-19 vaccine. Study-wide background: The analysis combined second doses at about 4 or about 12 weeks.

Points from the study as a whole: None of the repertoires were sampled until the peak T cell response had passed. Baseline serology detected seropositivity in only five or six AZD1222 recipients.

The CDR3 totals 13 residues. Germline values: CDR1 KGHSH, CDR2 LQKENI. The trim removed 1 base at V and 10 bases at J, leaving 7 bases unmatched. The sequence came from an adult in good health. The sequencing used peripheral blood, collected on day 0 of AZD1222 vaccination. The rearrangement uses TRBV18 and TRBJ2-7; 7 bases match TRBD1. DNA for the CDR3: TGTGCCAGCTCACCACGGGAAGGGGGCTCCCAGTACGTC. Its protein is CASSPREGGSQYV.